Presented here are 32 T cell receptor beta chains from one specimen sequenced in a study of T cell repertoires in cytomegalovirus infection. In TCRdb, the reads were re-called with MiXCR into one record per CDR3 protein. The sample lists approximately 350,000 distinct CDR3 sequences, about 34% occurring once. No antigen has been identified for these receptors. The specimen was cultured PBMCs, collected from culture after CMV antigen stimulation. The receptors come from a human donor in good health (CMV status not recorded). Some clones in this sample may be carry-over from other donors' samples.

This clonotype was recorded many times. In DNA, the CDR3 is TGTGCCAGCAGTTACTCGGAGGTTAGGAGTCGGCAACACTCCGGAGAGTACGTC. This translates into CASSYSEVRSRQHSGEYV. The V and J genes are TRBV6-2 or TRBV6-3 and TRBJ2-7; TRBD2 is a possible D gene (5 bases). V gave up 0 bases and J gave up 11 bases, with 29 bases separating them. Germline assignment: CDR1 MNHEY and CDR2 SVGEGT. CDR3 length: 18 residues.

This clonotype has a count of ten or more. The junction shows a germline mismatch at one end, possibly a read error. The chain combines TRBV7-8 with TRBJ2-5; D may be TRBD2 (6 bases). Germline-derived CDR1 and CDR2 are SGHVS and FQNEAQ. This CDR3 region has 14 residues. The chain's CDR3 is CASGFHRPEGTQYF. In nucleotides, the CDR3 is TGTGCCAGCGGCTTTCACCGGCCGGAGGGGACCCAGTACTTC.

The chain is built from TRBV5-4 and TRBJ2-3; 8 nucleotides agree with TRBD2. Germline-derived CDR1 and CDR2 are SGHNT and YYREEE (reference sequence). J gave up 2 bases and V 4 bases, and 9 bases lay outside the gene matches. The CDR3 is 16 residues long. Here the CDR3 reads CASSPGLALDTDTQYF. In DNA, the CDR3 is TGTGCCAGCAGCCCTGGACTAGCCCTGGACACAGATACGCAGTATTTT.

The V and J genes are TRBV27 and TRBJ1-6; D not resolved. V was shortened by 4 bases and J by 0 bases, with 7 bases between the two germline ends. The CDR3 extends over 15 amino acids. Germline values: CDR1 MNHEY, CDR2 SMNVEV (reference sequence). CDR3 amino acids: CASSWGSSYNSPLHF. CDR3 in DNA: TGTGCCAGCAGTTGGGGTAGCTCCTATAATTCACCCCTCCACTTT.

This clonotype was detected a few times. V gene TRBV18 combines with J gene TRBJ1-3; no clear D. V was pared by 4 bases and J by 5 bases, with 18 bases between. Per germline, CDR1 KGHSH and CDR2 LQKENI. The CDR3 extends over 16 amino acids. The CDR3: CASSLRERGYRNTIYF. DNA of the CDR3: TGTGCCAGCTCACTGCGCGAACGAGGGTACAGAAACACCATATATTTT.

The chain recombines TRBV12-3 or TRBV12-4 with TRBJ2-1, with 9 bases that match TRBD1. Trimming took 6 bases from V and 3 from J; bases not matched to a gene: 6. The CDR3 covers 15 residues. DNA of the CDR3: TGTGCCAGCAGCCCCGGGACAGGGTTCTACAATGAGCAGTTCTTC. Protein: CASSPGTGFYNEQFF.

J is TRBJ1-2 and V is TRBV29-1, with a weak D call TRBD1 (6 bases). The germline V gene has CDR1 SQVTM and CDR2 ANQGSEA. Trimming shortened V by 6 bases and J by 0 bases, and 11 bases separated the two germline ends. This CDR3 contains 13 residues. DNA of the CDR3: TGCAGCGTCCACAACAGGGCTAACTATGGCTACACCTTC. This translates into CSVHNRANYGYTF.

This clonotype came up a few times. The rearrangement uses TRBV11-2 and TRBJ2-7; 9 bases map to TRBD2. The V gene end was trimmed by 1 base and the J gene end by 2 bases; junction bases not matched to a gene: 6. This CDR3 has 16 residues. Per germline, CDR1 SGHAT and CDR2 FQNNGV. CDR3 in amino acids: CASSLGGRASTYEQYV. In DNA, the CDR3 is TGTGCCAGCAGCTTAGGCGGGAGGGCCTCAACCTACGAGCAGTACGTC.

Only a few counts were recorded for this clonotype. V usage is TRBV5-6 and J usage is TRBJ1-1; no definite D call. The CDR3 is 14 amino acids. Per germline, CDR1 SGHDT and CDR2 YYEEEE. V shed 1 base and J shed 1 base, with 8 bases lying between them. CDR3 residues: CASSLIRPNTEAFF. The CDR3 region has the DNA TGTGCCAGCAGCTTGATTCGGCCGAACACTGAAGCTTTCTTT.

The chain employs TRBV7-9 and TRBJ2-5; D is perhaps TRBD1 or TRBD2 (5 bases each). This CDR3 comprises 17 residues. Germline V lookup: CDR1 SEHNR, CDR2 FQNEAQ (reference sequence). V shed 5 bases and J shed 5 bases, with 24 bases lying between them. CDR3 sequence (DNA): TGTGCCAGCAGCCCACGGGACCTCCCCGCACCGAGGGAGACCCAGTACTTC. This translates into CASSPRDLPAPRETQYF. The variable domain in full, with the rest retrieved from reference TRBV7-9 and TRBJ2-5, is DTGVSQNPRHKITKRGQNVTFRCDPISEHNRLYWYRQTLGQGPEFLTYFQNEAQLEKSRLLSDRFSAERPKGSFSTLEIQRTEQGDSAMYLCASSPRDLPAPRETQYFGPGTRLLVL.

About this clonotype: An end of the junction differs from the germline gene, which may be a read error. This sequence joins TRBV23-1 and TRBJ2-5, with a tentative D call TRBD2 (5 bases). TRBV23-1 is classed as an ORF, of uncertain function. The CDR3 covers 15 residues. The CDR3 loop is CASSPRGRVQGTQYF. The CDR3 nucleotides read TGCGCCAGCAGTCCCCGGGGAAGGGTGCAAGGGACCCAGTACTTC.

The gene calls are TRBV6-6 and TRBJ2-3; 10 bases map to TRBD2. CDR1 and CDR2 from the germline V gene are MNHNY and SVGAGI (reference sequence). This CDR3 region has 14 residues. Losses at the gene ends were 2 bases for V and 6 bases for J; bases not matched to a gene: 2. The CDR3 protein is CASSYASGSDTQYF. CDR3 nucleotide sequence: TGTGCCAGCAGTTACGCTAGCGGGAGTGATACGCAGTATTTT.

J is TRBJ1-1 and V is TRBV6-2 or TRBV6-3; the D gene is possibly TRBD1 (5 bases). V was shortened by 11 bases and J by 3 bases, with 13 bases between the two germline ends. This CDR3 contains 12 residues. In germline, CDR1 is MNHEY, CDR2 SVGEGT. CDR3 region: CAGAGTDTEAFF. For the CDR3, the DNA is TGTGCCGGCGCCGGGACCGACACTGAAGCTTTCTTT.

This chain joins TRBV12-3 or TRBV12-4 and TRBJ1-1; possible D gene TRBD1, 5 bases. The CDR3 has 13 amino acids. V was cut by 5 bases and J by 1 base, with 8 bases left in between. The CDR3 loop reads CASSNQGNTEAFF. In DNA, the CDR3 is TGTGCCAGCAGTAACCAGGGGAACACTGAAGCTTTCTTT.

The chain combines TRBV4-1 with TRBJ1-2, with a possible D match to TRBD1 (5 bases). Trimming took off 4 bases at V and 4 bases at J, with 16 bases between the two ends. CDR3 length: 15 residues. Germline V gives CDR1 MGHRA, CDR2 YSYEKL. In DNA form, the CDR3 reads TGCGCCAGCAGCCCAGGGACGGCGGTTGGCTATGGCTACACCTTC. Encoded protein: CASSPGTAVGYGYTF.

CDR3 residues: CSARELGRSEAFF. The DNA for the CDR3 is TGCAGTGCTAGAGAATTGGGGAGATCTGAAGCTTTCTTT. V gene TRBV20-1 combines with J gene TRBJ1-1; D is unclear. Germline CDR1 and CDR2: DFQATT and SNEGSKA (reference sequence). CDR3 length: 13 residues. The germline V and J ends were trimmed by 0 bases and 6 bases, with 11 bases remaining between them.

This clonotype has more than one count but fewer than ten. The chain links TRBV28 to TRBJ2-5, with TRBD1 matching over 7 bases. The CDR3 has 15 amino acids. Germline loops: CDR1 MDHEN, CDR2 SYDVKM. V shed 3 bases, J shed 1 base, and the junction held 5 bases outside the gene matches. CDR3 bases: TGTGCCAGCAGTTTCGAGGGACAGCTCCAAGAGACCCAGTACTTC. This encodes CASSFEGQLQETQYF.

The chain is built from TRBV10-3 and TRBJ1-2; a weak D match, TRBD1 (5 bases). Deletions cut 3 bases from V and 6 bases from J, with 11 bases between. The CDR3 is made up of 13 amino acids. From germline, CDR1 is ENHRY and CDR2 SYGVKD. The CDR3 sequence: CAISEWQGNGYTF. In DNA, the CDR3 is TGTGCCATCAGTGAATGGCAGGGCAATGGCTACACCTTC.

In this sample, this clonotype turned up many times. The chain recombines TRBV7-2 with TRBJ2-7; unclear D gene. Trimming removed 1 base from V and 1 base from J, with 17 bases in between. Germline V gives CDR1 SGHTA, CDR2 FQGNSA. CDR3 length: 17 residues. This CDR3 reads CASSLVVGPDPSYEQYF. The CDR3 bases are TGTGCCAGCAGCTTAGTGGTGGGTCCCGACCCTTCCTACGAGCAGTACTTC.

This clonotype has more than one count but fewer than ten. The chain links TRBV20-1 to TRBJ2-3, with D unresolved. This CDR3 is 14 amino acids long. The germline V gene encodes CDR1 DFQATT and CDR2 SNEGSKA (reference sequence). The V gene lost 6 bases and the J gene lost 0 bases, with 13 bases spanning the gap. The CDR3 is CSARNIASTDTQYF. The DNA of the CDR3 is TGCAGTGCACGGAACATTGCTAGCACAGATACGCAGTATTTT.

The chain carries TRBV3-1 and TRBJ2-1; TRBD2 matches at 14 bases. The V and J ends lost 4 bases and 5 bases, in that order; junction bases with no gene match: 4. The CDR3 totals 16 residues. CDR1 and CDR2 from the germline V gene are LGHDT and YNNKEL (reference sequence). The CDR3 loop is CASSRLAGGPHNEQFF. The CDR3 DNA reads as TGTGCCAGCAGCCGACTAGCGGGAGGGCCCCACAATGAGCAGTTCTTC.

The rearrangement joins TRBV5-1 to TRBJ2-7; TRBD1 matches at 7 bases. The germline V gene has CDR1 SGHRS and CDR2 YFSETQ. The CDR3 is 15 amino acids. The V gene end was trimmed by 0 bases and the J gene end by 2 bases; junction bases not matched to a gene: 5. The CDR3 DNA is TGCGCCAGCAGCTTGGGGACAGGCCAAACCTACGAGCAGTACGTC. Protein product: CASSLGTGQTYEQYV.

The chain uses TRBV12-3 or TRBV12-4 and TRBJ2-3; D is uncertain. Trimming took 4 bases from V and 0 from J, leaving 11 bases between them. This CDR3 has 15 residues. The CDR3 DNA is TGTGCCAGCAGTTCGCCCGGCGCTAGCACAGATACGCAGTATTTT. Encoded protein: CASSSPGASTDTQYF.

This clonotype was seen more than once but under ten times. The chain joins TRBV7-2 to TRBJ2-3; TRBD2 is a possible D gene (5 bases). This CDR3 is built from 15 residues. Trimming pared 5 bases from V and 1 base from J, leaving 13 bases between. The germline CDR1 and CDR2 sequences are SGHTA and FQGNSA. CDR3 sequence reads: CASSTGLWGTDTQYF. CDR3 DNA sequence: TGTGCCAGCAGCACCGGACTTTGGGGCACAGATACGCAGTATTTT.

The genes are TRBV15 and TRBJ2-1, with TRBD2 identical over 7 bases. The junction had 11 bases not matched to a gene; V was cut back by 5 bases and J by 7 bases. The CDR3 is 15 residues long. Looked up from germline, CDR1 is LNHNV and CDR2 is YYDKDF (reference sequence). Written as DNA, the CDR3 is TGTGCCACCAGCCCCCGGTCTAGCGGAAAAAATGAGCAGTTCTTC. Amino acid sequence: CATSPRSSGKNEQFF.

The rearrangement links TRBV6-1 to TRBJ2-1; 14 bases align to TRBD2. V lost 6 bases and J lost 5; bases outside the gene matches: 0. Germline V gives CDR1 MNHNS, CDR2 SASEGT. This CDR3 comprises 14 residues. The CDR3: CASRGLAGDNEQFF. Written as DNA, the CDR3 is TGTGCCAGCAGGGGACTAGCGGGGGACAATGAGCAGTTCTTC.

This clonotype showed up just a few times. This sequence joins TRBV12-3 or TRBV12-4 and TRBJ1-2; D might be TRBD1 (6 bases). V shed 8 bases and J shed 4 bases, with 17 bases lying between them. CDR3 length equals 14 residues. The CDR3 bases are TGTGCCAGCTCTCCAATGGGGGGCTCCTATGGCTACACCTTC. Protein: CASSPMGGSYGYTF.

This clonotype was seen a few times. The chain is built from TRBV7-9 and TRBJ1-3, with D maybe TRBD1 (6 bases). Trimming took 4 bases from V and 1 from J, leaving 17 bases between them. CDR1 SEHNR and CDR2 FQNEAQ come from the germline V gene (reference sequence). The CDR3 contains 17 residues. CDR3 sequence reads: CASSSVGRQVSGNTIYF. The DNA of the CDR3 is TGTGCCAGCAGCTCCGTTGGGAGACAGGTTTCTGGAAACACCATATATTTT.

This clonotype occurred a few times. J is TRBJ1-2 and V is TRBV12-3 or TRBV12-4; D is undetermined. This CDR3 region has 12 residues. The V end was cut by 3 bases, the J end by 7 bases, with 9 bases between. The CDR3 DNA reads TGTGCCAGCAGTTTGGTTAGGTCTGGCTACACCTTC. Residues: CASSLVRSGYTF.

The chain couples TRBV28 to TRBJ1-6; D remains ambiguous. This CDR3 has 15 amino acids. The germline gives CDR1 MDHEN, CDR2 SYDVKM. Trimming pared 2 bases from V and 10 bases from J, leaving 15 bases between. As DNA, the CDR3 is TGTGCCAGCAGTTTAGGCTTCCTTGAGGAATCACCCCTCCACTTT. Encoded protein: CASSLGFLEESPLHF.

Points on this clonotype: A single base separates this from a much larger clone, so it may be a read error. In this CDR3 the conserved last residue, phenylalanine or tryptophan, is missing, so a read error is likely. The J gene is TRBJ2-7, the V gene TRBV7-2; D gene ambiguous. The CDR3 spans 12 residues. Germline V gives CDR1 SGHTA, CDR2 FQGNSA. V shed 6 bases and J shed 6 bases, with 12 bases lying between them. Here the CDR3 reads CASRRQGREQYI. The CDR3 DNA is TGTGCCAGCAGACGACAAGGTCGCGAGCAGTACATC.

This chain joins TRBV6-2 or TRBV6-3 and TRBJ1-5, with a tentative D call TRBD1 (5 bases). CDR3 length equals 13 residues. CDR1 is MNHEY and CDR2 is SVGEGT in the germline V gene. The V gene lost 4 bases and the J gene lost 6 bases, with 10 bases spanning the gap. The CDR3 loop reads CASSSRVIQPQHF. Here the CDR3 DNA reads TGTGCCAGCAGTTCCAGGGTAATTCAGCCCCAGCATTTT.